The text below deals with one T cell receptor beta chain. Its antigen is undetermined. This entry belongs to a study of response to subunit inactivated influenza vaccine. Study-level points and caveats: It was suggested by the authors that few new T cells are recruited by each seasonal influenza vaccination.

Trimming left V 4 bases short and J 2 bases short, with 17 bases between. CDR3 length equals 16 residues. The germline gives CDR1 MNHEY, CDR2 SVGEGT. TCRdb re-called the RT-PCR reads through MiXCR, storing one row per CDR3 protein. Of approximately 310,000 distinct CDR3 sequences in the sample, about a fifth were seen once. The receptor was isolated from a man aged 50-75 years who received an inactivated influenza vaccine. Sequenced material: PBMCs from blood, taken approximately 22 months after vaccination. The chain carries TRBV6-2 or TRBV6-3 and TRBJ2-5; maybe TRBD1 (5 bases). The CDR3 here is CASSSTQGPLQETQYF. In nucleotides, the CDR3 is TGTGCCAGCAGTTCGACTCAGGGCCCCCTACAAGAGACCCAGTACTTC.